This paragraph reports one TCR beta chain. In its sample, this clonotype was seen a few times. Its antigen target is currently unknown. No qualities accompany the bases; no much larger clone lies one base away. The method was PCR. For sequencing, an Illumina HiSeq 2500 was employed. Unique molecular identifiers were incorporated into TCR beta cDNA libraries to reduce PCR and sequencing biases. Some 500,000 cDNA molecules were obtained per 1 to 10 million input T cells, so each molecule approximated one T cell. The same protocol used for the earlier healthy control dataset was applied to prepare and sequence the patient libraries. Samples belonging to the same batch were prepared together, multiplexed and sequenced on a shared HiSeq lane. Concerning the study's data processing: MIGEC handled the raw barcoded reads, throwing out single-read molecular identifier groups before consensus assembly and CDR3 extraction. VDJtools was used for post-analysis of the clonotype tables, with diversity normalized by down-sampling every dataset to the smallest sample size. Repertoire overlap clustering matched CDR3 amino acid but not nucleotide sequences to correct batch-related cross-sample contamination. The raw public reads went through TCRdb reprocessing: fastp at Q25, MiXCR clone calling, in-frame beta chains kept. One record per CDR3 amino acid sequence lists the most common genes and DNA. These V and J calls originate from TCRdb's pipeline instead of the authors' own analysis. The sample records about 800,000 distinct CDR3 sequences, less than 35% of which are singletons. Roughly 0.54% of the sample belongs to the ten largest clones.

These data come from a study of post-analysis software for immune sequencing data (dated by TCRdb to the mid-2010s). Looking at the study overall: The recorded disease courses included relapsing-remitting, secondary progressive and progressive-relapsing multiple sclerosis, and some patients had no subtype annotation. The patient repertoires were set against around ten previously published healthy control repertoires from donors whose ages ranged from about 6 to 26 years. A subset of samples was prepared in parallel using single-end sample barcoding, then pooled and co-amplified after Illumina adapter ligation. What the work shows at the level of the full study, not this receptor alone: Patients showed significantly higher frequencies than controls for a handful of TRBV segments, among them TRBV5-6, TRBV5-1 and TRBV20-1. Multiple sclerosis patients had significantly lower normalized Chao1 diversity than controls, a result that suggests substantial peripheral T-cell clonal expansion. Direct clustering with F measure revealed strong co-clustering of samples prepared in the same batch, which led to a batch-effect correction. The control group was slightly older than the multiple sclerosis patient group.

The trim is 7 bases for V and 7 bases for J, with a gap of 16 bases between the germline ends. As encoded in the germline V gene, CDR1 is MNHEY while CDR2 is SVGAGI. The CDR3 goes from the cysteine to the phenylalanine over 13 residues. The read is trimmed to its CDR3 DNA, 39 bases read in frame from base 1. To demonstrate the VDJtools post-analysis software, TCR beta repertoires were profiled from the peripheral blood of some 12 young patients with multiple sclerosis. The multiple sclerosis patients were children and adolescents between roughly 6 and 16 years of age. Recombination linked TRBV6-5 to TRBJ2-5; the D gene remains uncertain. The source of this sequence is a girl aged 10 to 17 with multiple sclerosis. Source material: blood. CDR3 protein: CASTQGKFGTQYF. The nucleotides are TGTGCCAGCACCCAAGGCAAGTTTGGGACCCAGTACTTC.